The 8 T cell receptor beta chains below all came from one sample that was sequenced in a study of glioma-infiltrating T cells. The iRepertoire nested amplicon-rescue multiplex PCR amplified TCR alpha and beta CDR3s from RNA. TCRdb re-called the multiplex PCR reads through MiXCR, storing one row per CDR3 protein. The sample lists about 130,000 distinct CDR3 sequences; 20% to 25% were seen once. The specimen was glioma tissue, nonneoplastic brain tissue, or PBMCs (not recorded which). The origin of the receptors is a human donor with low-grade glioma or glioblastoma, undergoing nonglioma brain surgery, or in good health (not recorded which).

Notes on this clonotype: An end of the junction does not agree with germline; a read error may underlie this. The chain links TRBV19 to TRBJ2-5; no clear D gene. The CDR3 has 12 amino acids. The V gene's germline CDR1 is LNHDA and CDR2 SQIVND (reference sequence). The CDR3 sequence: CASSIDGETQYF. The DNA for the CDR3 is TGTGCCAGTAGCATAGATGGCGAGACCCAATACTTC.

A remark on this clonotype: A much larger clone sits a single nucleotide away, making a read error possible. The chain combines TRBV6-2 or TRBV6-3 with TRBJ1-5; 7 bases map to TRBD1. Germline V CDR1 and CDR2: MNHEY, SVGEGT. This CDR3 has 12 residues. CDR3 coding DNA: TGTGCCAGCAACCTACAGGGACAGCCCCAGCGTTTT. This gives the protein CASNLQGQPQRF.

This clonotype was recorded a few times. A read error is possible here, since a much larger clone lies one base away. This rearrangement joins TRBV20-1 to TRBJ2-3; possibly TRBD1 or TRBD2 for D (6 bases each). This CDR3 comprises 12 residues. Germline V CDR1 and CDR2: DFQATT, SNEGSKA (reference sequence). Trimming removed 6 bases from V and 14 bases from J, with 21 bases in between. The CDR3 protein is CSAGAGTPIRYF. CDR3 in DNA: TGCAGTGCGGGGGCCGGGACTCCCATTAGGTATTTT.

Note on this clonotype: A junction boundary mismatches the germline segment, possibly from a read error. The V and J genes are TRBV20-1 and TRBJ2-1, with 7 bases fitting TRBD1. The CDR3 has 16 residues. Germline CDR1 and CDR2: DFQATT and SNEGSKA (reference sequence). In DNA, the CDR3 is TGCAGTGCTAGTCAGGGAATAGGGGGCTCCTACAATGAGGAGTTCTTC. Amino acids: CSASQGIGGSYNEEFF.

Ten or more counts support this clonotype. This chain uses TRBV7-9 with TRBJ1-1, with unresolved D. Trimming shortened V by 1 base and J by 1 base, and 7 bases separated the two germline ends. The CDR3 runs to 14 residues. Germline CDR1 and CDR2: SEHNR and FQNEAQ (reference sequence). The CDR3 loop reads CASSLGQTNTEAFF. CDR3 nucleotides: TGTGCCAGCAGCTTAGGCCAGACGAACACTGAAGCTTTCTTT.

This clonotype has more than one count but fewer than ten. This clone may be a read error of a much larger clone one base away. The rearrangement links TRBV15 to TRBJ2-1; D is uncertain. This CDR3 spans 16 amino acids. CDR1 is LNHNV and CDR2 is YYDKDF in the germline V gene (reference sequence). The CDR3 loop reads CAASRVTVGSYNEQFF. CDR3 nucleotide sequence: TGTGCCGCCAGCAGAGTTACAGTAGGTTCCTACAATGAGCAGTTCTTC.

J is TRBJ2-2 and V is TRBV20-1; 7 nucleotides match TRBD2. The germline V gene has CDR1 DFQATT and CDR2 SNEGSKA (reference sequence). This CDR3 comprises 14 residues. The trim removed 3 bases at V and 6 bases at J, leaving 7 bases unmatched. The CDR3 sequence: CSASDQGGAGELFF. DNA of the CDR3: TGCAGTGCTAGTGACCAGGGAGGGGCCGGGGAGCTGTTTTTT.

The chain joins TRBV28 to TRBJ1-2; 8 nucleotides agree with TRBD1. The V and J ends lost 8 bases and 4 bases, in that order; junction bases with no gene match: 15. Germline lookup yields CDR1 MDHEN and CDR2 SYDVKM. This CDR3 comprises 16 residues. Written as DNA, the CDR3 is TGTGCCAGCGCTCTTTGGGGGGACAGGATTTTCTATGGCTACACCTTC. Residues: CASALWGDRIFYGYTF.